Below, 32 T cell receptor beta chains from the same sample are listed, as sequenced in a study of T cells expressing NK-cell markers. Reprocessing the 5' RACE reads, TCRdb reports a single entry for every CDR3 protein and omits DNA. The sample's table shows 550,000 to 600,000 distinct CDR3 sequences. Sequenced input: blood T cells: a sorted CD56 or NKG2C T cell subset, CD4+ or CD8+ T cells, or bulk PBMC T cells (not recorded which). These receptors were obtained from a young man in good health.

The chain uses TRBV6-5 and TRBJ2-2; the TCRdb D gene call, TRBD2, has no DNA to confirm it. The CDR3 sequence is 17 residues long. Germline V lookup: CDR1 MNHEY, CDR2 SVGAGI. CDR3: CASSYPASGREAGELFF.

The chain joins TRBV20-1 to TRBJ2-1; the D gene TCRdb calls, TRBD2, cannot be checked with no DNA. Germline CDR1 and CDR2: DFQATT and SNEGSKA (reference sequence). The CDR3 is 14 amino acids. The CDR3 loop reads CSARPGGPRNEQFF.

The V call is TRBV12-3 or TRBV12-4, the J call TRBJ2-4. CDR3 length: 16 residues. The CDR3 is CASSFSGRLGKNIQYF.

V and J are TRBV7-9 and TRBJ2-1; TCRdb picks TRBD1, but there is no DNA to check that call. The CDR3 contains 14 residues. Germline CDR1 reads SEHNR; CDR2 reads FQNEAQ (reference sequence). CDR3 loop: CASSPWDSYNEQFF.

The CDR3 sequence is CASSGTGGANTGELFF. The chain uses TRBV2 and TRBJ2-2; TCRdb picks TRBD1, but there is no DNA to check that call. The CDR3 loop spans 16 amino acids. CDR1 SNHLY and CDR2 FYNNEI come from the germline V gene.

CDR3 region: CAIGTGGIGNTIYF. The rearrangement uses TRBV10-3 and TRBJ1-3; no DNA is available, so the TRBD1 call from TCRdb remains unchecked. The germline V gene encodes CDR1 ENHRY and CDR2 SYGVKD. The CDR3 sequence is 14 residues long.

This CDR3 reads CASSLVVTGGEGNEQFF. The rearrangement joins TRBV12-3 or TRBV12-4 to TRBJ2-1; TCRdb proposes TRBD1, but this gene call is untestable without DNA. CDR3 length equals 17 residues.

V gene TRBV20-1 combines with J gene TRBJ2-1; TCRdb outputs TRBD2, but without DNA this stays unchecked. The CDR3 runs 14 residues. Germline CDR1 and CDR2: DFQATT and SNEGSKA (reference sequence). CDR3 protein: CSALAGGLGYEQFF.

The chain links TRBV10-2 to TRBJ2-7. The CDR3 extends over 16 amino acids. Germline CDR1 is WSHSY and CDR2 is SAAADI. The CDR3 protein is CASSESRVRQSYEQYF.

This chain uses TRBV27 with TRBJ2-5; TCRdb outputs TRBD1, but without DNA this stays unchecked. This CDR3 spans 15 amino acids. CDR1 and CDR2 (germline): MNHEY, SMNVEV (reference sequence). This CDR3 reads CASSPRVGSRETQYF.

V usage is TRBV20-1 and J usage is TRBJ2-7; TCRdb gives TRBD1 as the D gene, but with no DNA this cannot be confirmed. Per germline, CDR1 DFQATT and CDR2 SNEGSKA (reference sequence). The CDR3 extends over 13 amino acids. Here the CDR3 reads CSAIGQENYEQYF.

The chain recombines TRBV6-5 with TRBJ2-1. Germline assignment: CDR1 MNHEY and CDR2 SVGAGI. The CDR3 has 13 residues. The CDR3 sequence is CASSYSVLNEQFF.

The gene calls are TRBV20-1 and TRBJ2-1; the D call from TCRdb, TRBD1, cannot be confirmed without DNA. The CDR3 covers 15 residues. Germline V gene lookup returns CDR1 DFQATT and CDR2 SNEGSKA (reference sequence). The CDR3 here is CSAHGALGSYNEQFF.

The CDR3 protein is CASRRLEMSTGELFF. This chain links TRBV11-2 with TRBJ2-2; TCRdb names TRBD2, which stays unverified in the absence of DNA. The CDR3 length is 15 residues. CDR1 is SGHAT, CDR2 FQNNGV, per germline.

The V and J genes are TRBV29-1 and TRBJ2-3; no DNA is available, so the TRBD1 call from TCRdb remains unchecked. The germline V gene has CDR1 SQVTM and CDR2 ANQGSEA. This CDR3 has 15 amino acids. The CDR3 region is CSVEEPGGYTDTQYF.

The CDR3 protein is CASSDLGRSRSSYNSPLHF. The rearrangement uses TRBV6-1 and TRBJ1-6; the TCRdb call, TRBD1, lacks DNA for checking. The CDR3 runs 19 residues. The V gene's germline CDR1 is MNHNS and CDR2 SASEGT.

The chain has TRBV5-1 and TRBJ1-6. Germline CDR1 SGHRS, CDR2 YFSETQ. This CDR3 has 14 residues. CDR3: CASSLAEGTSPLHF.

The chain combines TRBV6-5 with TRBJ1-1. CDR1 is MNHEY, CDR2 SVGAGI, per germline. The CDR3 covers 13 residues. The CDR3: CASRRQEGTEAFF.

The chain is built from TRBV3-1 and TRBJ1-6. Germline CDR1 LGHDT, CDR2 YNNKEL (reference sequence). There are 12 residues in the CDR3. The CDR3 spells CASSQANSPLHF.

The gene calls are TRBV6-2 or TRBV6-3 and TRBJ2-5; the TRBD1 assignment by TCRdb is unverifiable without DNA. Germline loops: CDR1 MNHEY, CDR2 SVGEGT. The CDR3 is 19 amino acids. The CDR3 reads CASSSTIDRGTVVEETQYF.

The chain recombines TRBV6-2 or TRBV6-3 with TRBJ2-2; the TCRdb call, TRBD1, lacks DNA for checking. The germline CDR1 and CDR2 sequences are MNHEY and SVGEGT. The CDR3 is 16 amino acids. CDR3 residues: CASSPLDPVPAGELFF.

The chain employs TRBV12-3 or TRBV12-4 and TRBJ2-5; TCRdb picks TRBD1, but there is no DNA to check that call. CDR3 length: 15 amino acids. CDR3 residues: CASSLDRVGLETQYF.

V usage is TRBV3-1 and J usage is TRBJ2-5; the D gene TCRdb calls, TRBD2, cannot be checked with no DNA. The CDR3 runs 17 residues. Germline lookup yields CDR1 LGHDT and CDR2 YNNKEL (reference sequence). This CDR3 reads CASSQLGTSGLAETQYF.

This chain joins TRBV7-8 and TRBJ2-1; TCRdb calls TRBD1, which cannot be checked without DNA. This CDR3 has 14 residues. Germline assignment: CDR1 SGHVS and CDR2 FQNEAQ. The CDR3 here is CASSPPPGGYEQFF.

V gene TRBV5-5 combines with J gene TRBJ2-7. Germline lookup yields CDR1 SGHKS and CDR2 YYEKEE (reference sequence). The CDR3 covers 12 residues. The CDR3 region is CASSSTMAEQYF.

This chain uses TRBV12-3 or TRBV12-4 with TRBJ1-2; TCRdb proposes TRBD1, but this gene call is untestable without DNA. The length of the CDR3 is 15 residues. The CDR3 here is CASSSAPGQNYGYTF.

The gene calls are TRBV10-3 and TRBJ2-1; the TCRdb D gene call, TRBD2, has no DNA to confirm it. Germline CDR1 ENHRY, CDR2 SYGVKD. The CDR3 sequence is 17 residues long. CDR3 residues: CAIRDNSAGVDYNEQFF.

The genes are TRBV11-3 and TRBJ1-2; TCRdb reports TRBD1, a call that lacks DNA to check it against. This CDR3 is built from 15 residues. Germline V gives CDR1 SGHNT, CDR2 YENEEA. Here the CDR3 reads CASSSPGQNLNGYTF.

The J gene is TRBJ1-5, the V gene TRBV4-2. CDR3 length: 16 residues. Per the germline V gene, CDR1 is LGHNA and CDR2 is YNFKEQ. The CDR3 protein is CASSPELEDSNQPQHF.

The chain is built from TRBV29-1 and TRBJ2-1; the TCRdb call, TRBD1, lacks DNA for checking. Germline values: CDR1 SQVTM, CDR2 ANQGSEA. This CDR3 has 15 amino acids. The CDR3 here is CSALALLGVNNEQFF.

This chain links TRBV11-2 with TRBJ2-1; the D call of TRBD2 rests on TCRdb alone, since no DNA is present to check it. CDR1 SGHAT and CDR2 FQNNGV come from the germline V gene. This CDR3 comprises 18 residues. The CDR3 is CASSLSRGLADPYNEQFF.

The chain's CDR3 is CASSKPDGIDQETQYF. The chain employs TRBV5-1 and TRBJ2-5. The length of the CDR3 is 16 residues. Germline assignment: CDR1 SGHRS and CDR2 YFSETQ.